Below are 4 T cell receptor beta chains sequenced from a single sample in a study of blood T cell repertoires in COVID-19. Profiled with immunoSEQ multiplex PCR; TCRdb holds only in-frame clones, not every one. The data contain around 240,000 clones, 83% of them seen just once; the ten biggest clones take up about 7.4%. Specimen: peripheral blood. The origin of the receptors is a woman aged 50 to 60 with acute or convalescent COVID-19.

This chain connects TRBV19 to TRBJ1-4, with D possibly TRBD1 on 6 matching bases. The ends were cut back, 6 bases at V and 0 bases at J, with 8 bases in the middle. This CDR3 has 14 residues. From germline, CDR1 is LNHDA and CDR2 SQIVND (reference sequence). Here the CDR3 DNA reads TGTGCCAGTAGAGGGGGTGCAACTAATGAAAAACTGTTTTTT. It translates to CASRGGATNEKLFF. Variable domain in full (rest from reference TRBV19 and TRBJ1-4): DGGITQSPKYLFRKEGQNVTLSCEQNLNHDAMYWYRQDPGQGLRLIYYSQIVNDFQKGDIAEGYSVSREKKESFPLTVTSAQKNPTAFYLCASRGGATNEKLFFGSGTQLSVL.

CDR3 region: CSVSGTGVGGAFF. CDR3 bases: TGCAGCGTATCCGGGACAGGGGTTGGAGGAGCTTTCTTT. The V and J genes are TRBV29-1 and TRBJ1-1; 10 positions match TRBD1. The CDR3 has 13 residues. Trimming at V came to 6 bases and at J to 10 bases, leaving 11 bases not matched to a gene. CDR1 and CDR2 from the germline V gene are SQVTM and ANQGSEA.

The chain joins TRBV28 to TRBJ1-5; TRBD1 agrees at 11 bases. CDR1 is MDHEN, CDR2 SYDVKM, per germline. The CDR3 has 17 amino acids. V shed 3 bases and J 7 bases; nucleotides not matched to a gene: 11. CDR3 bases: TGTGCCAGCAGTTTTTCCCCAGGACAGGGGGCGAAACAGCCCCAGCATTTT. It yields the protein CASSFSPGQGAKQPQHF.

The V gene is TRBV15, the J gene TRBJ2-3, with a tentative D call TRBD2 (5 bases). The CDR3 extends over 13 amino acids. V was pared by 1 base and J by 6 bases, with 8 bases between. The germline V gene encodes CDR1 LNHNV and CDR2 YYDKDF (reference sequence). CDR3 sequence (DNA): TGTGCCACCAGCAGAGCGCAGCGGGATACGCAGTATTTT. Translation gives CATSRAQRDTQYF.